This entry describes one T cell receptor (beta chain). V lost 5 bases and J lost 3; bases outside the gene matches: 8. This CDR3 contains 15 residues. In germline, CDR1 is PRHDT, CDR2 FYEKMQ (reference sequence). This sample was included in a study of T cell changes during pregnancy in multiple sclerosis. The repertoire was sequenced with immunoSEQ multiplex PCR; TCRdb's copy has only in-frame clones and lacks some. The data show tens of thousands of clones, with approximately 92% seen just once and more than 0.6% held by the top ten. Sample: CD4+ T cells from peripheral blood mononuclear cells, taken in the first trimester of pregnancy. The clonotype was recovered from a female donor with multiple sclerosis, enrolled in a pregnancy study. The rearrangement uses TRBV13 and TRBJ2-3; 7 nucleotides agree with TRBD2. The DNA for the CDR3 is TGTGCCAGCAGCCTCCTGGGAGGGCCAACAGATACGCAGTATTTT. Translated: CASSLLGGPTDTQYF.